Below, one T cell receptor (beta chain) is given with its context. Its antigen is still unknown. These data come from a study of shared clonotypes between healthy human individuals. Study-wide findings and caveats: Around 5% was the fraction of naive CD4 clonotypes found shared across a few donors.

Only in-frame clones appear in the TCRdb table, and some are missing; sequencing was by immunoSEQ multiplex PCR. The sample lists about 2.3 million clones; approximately 90% were seen once. V was trimmed by 6 bases and J by 5 bases, leaving 10 bases between them. Germline CDR1 MNHNS, CDR2 SASEGT. The CDR3 is 13 amino acids. The chain links TRBV6-1 to TRBJ2-2, with D possibly matching TRBD1 (6 bases). This TCR derives from a man between 18 and 29 years old in good health. Some clones in this sample may be carry-over from other donors' samples. Sequencing was performed on naive CD4+ T cells from PBMCs. Subset given: CD45RA+ positively selected. CDR3 bases: TGTGCCAGCAGACACAGGGTAACCGGGGAGCTGTTTTTT. It encodes CASRHRVTGELFF.